This section outlines one T cell receptor beta chain sequence together with its context. This clone's antigen is unknown. No qualities accompany the bases; no much larger clone lies one base away. Libraries were prepared through 5' RACE. Sequencing took place on an Illumina HiSeq 2500. A second PCR of about 7 to 12 cycles was run with a J-beta primer mix and a sample-barcoded 5' primer. A template-switch 5' adaptor carrying 12 random nucleotides introduced a unique molecular identifier onto each TCR beta cDNA molecule. At least 2.5 million CDR3-containing paired-end reads were obtained from each sample. All of the RNA was converted into first-strand cDNA using the Mint cDNA synthesis kit, with a TRBC-specific oligonucleotide serving as the primer. Following uracil-DNA glycosylase treatment, a first 18-cycle PCR with universal primers M1SS and BC2_uni_R was performed on all cDNA. On the study's bioinformatics: For normalization, 1 million high-quality reads, each with a distinct molecular identifier, were randomly selected from each sample. Reads with shared molecular identifiers were discarded instead of being binned into consensus sequences. MiTCR, with a Q25 quality threshold and the strictest error-elimination algorithm, was used for CDR3 identification, clonotype clustering and error correction. Lower-bound total TCR beta diversity was estimated with a nonparametric unseen species model using Euler transformation. TCRdb reprocessed the public reads (quality trimming at Q25 with fastp, clone calling with MiXCR) and kept in-frame beta chains. One record per CDR3 amino acid sequence lists the most common genes and DNA. TCRdb's processing, not the authors', yielded these V and J calls. For this sample the table gives about 640,000 distinct CDR3 sequences, of which approximately 30% were detected only once. Clones ranked in the top ten supply approximately 14% of the sample.

This entry comes from a study of blood T cells in healthy people across ages (dated by TCRdb to about 2015). Broadly, across the study: In model experiments, roughly one uniquely barcoded TCR beta cDNA molecule per two T cells was captured by template switching. Age-related changes in TCR beta repertoire diversity were measured in the study by deep sequencing normalized with unique cDNA molecular identifiers. Using the same blood draw, the study looked at two additional independent replicas of 1 million unique cDNA reads for two donors, one aged 18 to 30 and the other aged 80 or older. Donors were grouped into four age groups: young (average roughly 15 years), middle-aged (around 39), aged (roughly 67) and long-lived (over 80). To avoid experimental bias, donors of different ages were distributed randomly across sequencing lanes. Overall results and qualifications from the work: The CMV infection status of donors was not known, potentially confounding age-related changes in expanded clonotypes. Conclusive comparison of naive and antigen-experienced compartments was prevented by the profiling of bulk unsorted PBMCs. Estimates of total diversity based on one million sequenced T cells were regarded as lower bounds and as underestimates. Observed TCR beta diversity per million T cells fell roughly linearly with age, and a significant reduction was already apparent by age approximately 41. There was a strong correlation between observed TCR beta diversity and the percentage of naive T cells measured by flow cytometry. Compared with the aged group, the long-lived group had more naive CD4+ T cells, fewer expanded clones and increased TCR diversity, a pattern suggesting age selection.

The donors were 40 or so Caucasian individuals from Russia, aged roughly 6 to 90 years, who were systemically healthy. Each donor gave around 9 milliliters of peripheral blood, collected into EDTA-treated Vacutainer tubes. Ficoll-Paque density-gradient centrifugation was used to isolate PBMCs, with at least 7 million obtained per sample. Total RNA was extracted from PBMCs with Trizol reagent, with at least 6 micrograms obtained per sample. The percentages of naive CD45RAhigh/CD27high T cells were determined by flow cytometry on a PBMC aliquot from every donor. The CDR3 sequence holds 13 residues, the cysteine and phenylalanine included. Just CDR3 DNA is preserved here, 39 bases in frame from base 1. Based on the germline V gene (reference sequence), the CDR1 and CDR2 sequences are MNHNY and SVGAGI. Trimming removed 5 bases from V and 3 bases from J, leaving 10 bases between the germline ends.

Recombination joined TRBV6-6 with TRBJ1-2, with the D gene not confidently named. The sequenced sample was blood. This TCR was recovered from a woman of 80 years or more in good health. The CDR3 protein sequence reads: CASSTRTYYGYTF. In nucleotide form, the sequence is TGTGCCAGCAGTACCCGGACCTACTATGGCTACACCTTC.